This TCR beta chain was sequenced during a study of OX40 agonist ivuxolimab in advanced cancers. The wider study: Dose-escalation patients had hepatocellular carcinoma, melanoma, renal cell or head and neck cancer.

Worth noting for this clone: Its target is unknown.

V lost 3 bases and J lost 2, with 7 bases in between. Germline CDR1 WNHNN, CDR2 SYGVQD (reference sequence). The CDR3 spans 13 residues. Study observations and caveats: Several nonresponders also turned out to have low normalized T-cell clonal expansion. No determination was made of the antigen specificity of the expanded peripheral T cells. The CD4+ and CD8+ T cells in the blood had expanded clonally by week 6 at 0.1 to 3.0 mg/kg.

Profiling relied on immunoSEQ multiplex PCR, and the TCRdb table lists in-frame clones only, not all of them. The profile shows just under 65,000 clones, roughly four fifths of them singletons. The sequence derives from an adult with an advanced solid tumor such as melanoma, head and neck, liver or kidney cancer. Sequenced material: CD4+ or CD8+ T cells sorted from blood, taken in a trial of the OX40 agonist ivuxolimab. The chain carries TRBV10-1 and TRBJ2-5; tentative D call: TRBD2 (5 bases). The CDR3 here is CASSDGEQETQYF. CDR3 DNA sequence: TGCGCCAGCAGTGACGGGGAACAAGAGACCCAGTACTTC.